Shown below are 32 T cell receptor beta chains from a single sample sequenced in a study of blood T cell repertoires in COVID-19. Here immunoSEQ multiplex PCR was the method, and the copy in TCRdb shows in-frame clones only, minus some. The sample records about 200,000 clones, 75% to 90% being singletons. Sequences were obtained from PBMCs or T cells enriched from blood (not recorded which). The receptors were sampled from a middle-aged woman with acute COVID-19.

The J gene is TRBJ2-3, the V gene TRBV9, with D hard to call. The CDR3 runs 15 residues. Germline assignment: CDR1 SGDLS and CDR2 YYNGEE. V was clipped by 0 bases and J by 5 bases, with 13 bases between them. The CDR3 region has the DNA TGTGCCAGCAGCGTAGTCGACAATAAACAAGATACGCAGTATTTT. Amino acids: CASSVVDNKQDTQYF.

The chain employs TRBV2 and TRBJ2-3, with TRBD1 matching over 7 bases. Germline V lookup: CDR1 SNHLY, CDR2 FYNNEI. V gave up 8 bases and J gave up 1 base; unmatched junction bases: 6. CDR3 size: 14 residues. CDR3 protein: CASQQGSGTDTQYF. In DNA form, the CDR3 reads TGTGCCAGCCAACAGGGGTCGGGCACAGATACGCAGTATTTT.

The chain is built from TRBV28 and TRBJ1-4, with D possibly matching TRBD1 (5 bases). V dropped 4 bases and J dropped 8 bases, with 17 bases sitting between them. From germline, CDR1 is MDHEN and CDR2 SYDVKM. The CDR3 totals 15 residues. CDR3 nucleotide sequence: TGTGCCAGCAGTTGGGCGGCCGGGGGTGGGGAAAAACTGTTTTTT. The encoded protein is CASSWAAGGGEKLFF.

CDR3 region: CASSYPKGIGGNTEAFF. The CDR3 DNA is TGTGCCAGCAGCTACCCCAAGGGGATAGGGGGAAACACTGAAGCTTTCTTT. The V gene is TRBV7-9, the J gene TRBJ1-1, with D maybe TRBD1 (6 bases). The CDR3 is 17 residues long. Germline CDR1 and CDR2: SEHNR and FQNEAQ (reference sequence). Trimming pared 4 bases from V and 2 bases from J, leaving 20 bases between.

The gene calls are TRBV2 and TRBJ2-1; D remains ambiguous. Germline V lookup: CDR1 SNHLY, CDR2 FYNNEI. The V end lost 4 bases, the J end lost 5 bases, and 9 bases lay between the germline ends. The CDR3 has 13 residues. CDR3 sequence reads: CASSVEVDNEQFF. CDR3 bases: TGTGCCAGCAGTGTCGAGGTGGACAATGAGCAGTTCTTC.

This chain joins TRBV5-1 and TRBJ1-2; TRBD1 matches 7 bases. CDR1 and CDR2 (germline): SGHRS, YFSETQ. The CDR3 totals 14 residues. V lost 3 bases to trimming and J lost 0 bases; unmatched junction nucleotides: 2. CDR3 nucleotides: TGCGCCAGCAGCTGGGACAGTTCTAACTATGGCTACACCTTC. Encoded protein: CASSWDSSNYGYTF.

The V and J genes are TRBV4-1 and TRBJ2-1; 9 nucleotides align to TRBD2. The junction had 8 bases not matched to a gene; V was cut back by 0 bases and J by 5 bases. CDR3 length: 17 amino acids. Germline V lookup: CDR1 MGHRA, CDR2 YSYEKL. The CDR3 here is CASSQDGAGGPNNEQFF. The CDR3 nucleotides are TGCGCCAGCAGCCAAGACGGCGCGGGAGGGCCGAACAATGAGCAGTTCTTC.

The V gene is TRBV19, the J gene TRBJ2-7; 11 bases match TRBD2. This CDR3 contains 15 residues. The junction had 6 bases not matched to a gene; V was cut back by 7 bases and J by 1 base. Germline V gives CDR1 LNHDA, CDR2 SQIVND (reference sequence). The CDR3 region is CASTRGLAGSYEQYF. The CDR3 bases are TGTGCCAGTACCCGCGGACTAGCGGGTTCCTACGAGCAGTACTTC.

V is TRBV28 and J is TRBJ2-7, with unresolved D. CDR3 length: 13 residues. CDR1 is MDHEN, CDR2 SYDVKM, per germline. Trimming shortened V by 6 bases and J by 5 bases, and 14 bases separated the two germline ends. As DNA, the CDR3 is TGTGCCAGCAGGCGAACAGTGGTCCACGAGCAGTACTTC. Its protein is CASRRTVVHEQYF.

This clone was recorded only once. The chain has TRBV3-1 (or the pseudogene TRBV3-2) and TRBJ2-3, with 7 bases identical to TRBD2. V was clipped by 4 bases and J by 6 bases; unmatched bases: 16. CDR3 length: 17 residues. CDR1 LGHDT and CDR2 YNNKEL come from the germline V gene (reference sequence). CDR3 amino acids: CASSPKPGLPRGDTQYF. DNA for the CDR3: TGTGCCAGCAGCCCTAAACCGGGACTACCGCGGGGTGATACGCAGTATTTT.

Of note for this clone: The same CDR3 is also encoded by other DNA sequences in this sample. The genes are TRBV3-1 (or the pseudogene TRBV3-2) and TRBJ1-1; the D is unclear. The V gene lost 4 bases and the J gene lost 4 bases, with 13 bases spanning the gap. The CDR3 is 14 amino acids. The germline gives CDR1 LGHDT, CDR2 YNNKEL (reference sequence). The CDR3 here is CASSPTTGSTEAFF. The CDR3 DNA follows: TGTGCCAGCAGCCCAACTACGGGGAGCACTGAAGCTTTCTTT.

CDR3 residues: CASSSGGGYTF. CDR3 sequence (DNA): TGTGCCAGCAGCTCAGGGGGTGGCTACACCTTC. V is TRBV5-4 and J is TRBJ1-2; 7 bases are a match to TRBD1. Germline CDR1 and CDR2: SGHNT and YYREEE (reference sequence). The V gene end was trimmed by 3 bases and the J gene end by 7 bases; junction bases not matched to a gene: 0. The CDR3 spans 11 residues. Drawing the rest from reference TRBV5-4 and TRBJ1-2, the complete variable domain is ETGVTQSPTHLIKTRGQQVTLRCSSQSGHNTVSWYQQALGQGPQFIFQYYREEENGRGNFPPRFSGLQFPNYSSELNVNALELDDSALYLCASSSGGGYTFGSGTRLTVV.

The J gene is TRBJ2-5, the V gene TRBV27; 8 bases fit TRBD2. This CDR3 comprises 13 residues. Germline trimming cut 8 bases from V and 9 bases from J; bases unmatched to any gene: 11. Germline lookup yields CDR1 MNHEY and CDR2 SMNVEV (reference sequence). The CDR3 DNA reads TGTGCCAGCGGAACCCGGTCCGGGGGGGCCCAGTACTTC. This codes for CASGTRSGGAQYF.

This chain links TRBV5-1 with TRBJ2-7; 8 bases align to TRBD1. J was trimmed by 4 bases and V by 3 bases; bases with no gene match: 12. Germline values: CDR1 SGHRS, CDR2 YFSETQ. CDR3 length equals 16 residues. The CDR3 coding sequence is TGCGCCAGCAGCTCGGAAGGACAGGGAAACCCATACGAGCAGTACTTC. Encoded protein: CASSSEGQGNPYEQYF.

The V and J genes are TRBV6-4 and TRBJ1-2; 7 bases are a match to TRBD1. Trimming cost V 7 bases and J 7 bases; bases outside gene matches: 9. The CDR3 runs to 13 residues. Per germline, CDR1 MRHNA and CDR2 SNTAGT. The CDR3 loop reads CASTSEGAGGYTF. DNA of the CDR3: TGTGCCAGCACCTCCGAGGGGGCCGGTGGCTACACCTTC.

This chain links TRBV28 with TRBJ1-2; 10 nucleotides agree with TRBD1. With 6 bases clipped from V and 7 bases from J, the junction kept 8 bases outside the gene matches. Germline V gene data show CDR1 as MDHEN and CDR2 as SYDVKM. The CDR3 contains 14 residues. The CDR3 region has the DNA TGTGCCAGCAGCTCGGGACAGGGGAATCGTGGCTACACCTTC. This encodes CASSSGQGNRGYTF.

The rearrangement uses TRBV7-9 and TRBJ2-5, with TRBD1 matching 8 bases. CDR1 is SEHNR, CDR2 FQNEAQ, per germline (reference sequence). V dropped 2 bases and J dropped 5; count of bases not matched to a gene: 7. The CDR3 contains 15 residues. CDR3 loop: CASSLSQGAGETQYF. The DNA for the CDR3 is TGTGCCAGCAGCTTATCGCAGGGGGCGGGGGAGACCCAGTACTTC.

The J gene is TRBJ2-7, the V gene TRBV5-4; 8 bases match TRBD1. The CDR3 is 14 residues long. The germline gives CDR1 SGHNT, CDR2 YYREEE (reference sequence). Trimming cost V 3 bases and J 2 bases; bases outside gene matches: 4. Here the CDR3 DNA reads TGTGCCAGCAGCTCCGGACAGGGAACCTACGAGCAGTACTTC. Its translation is CASSSGQGTYEQYF.

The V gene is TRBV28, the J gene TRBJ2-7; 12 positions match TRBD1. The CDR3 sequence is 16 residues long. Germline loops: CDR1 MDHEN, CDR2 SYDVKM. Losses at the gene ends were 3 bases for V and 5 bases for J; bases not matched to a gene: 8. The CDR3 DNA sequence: TGTGCCAGCAGTTTGCCCGGGACAGGGGGCACGGACGAGCAGTACTTC. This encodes CASSLPGTGGTDEQYF.

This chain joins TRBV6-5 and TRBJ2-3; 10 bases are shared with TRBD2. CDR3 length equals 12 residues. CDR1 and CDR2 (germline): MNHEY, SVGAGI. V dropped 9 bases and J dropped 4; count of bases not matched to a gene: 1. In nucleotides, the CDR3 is TGTGCCAGTAGCGGGGGGCCAGATACGCAGTATTTT. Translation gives CASSGGPDTQYF.

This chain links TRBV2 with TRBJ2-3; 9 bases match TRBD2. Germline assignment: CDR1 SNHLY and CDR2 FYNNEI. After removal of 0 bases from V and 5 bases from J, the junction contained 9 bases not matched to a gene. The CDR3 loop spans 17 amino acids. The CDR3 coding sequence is TGTGCCAGCAGTGAAGCGCCGTGGCGGGGGGGCCGAGATACGCAGTATTTT. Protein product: CASSEAPWRGGRDTQYF.

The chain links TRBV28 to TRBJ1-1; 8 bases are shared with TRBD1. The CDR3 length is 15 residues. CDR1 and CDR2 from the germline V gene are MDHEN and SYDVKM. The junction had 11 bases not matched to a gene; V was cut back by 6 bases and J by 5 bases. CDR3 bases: TGTGCCAGCAGGCTCCGTAGACAGGGGAGGACTGAAGCTTTCTTT. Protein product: CASRLRRQGRTEAFF.

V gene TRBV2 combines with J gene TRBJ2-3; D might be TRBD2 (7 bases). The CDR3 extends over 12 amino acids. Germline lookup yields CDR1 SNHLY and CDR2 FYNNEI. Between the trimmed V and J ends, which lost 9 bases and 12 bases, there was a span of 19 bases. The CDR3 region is CARGGTRLPQYF. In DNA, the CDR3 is TGTGCCAGGGGGGGGACAAGACTTCCACAGTATTTT.

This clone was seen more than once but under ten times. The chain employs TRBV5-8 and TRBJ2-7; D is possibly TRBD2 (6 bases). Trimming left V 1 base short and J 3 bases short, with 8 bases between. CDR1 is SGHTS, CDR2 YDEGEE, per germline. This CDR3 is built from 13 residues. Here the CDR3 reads CASSLRRGYEQYF. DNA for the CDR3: TGTGCCAGCAGCTTGAGGCGGGGCTACGAGCAGTACTTC.

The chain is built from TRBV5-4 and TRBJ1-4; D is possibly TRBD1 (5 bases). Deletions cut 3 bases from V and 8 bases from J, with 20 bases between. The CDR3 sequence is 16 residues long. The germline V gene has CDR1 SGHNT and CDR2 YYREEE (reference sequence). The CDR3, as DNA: TGTGCCAGCAGCTCCTTGGTTCGGGGGAAAGAGGAAAAACTGTTTTTT. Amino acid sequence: CASSSLVRGKEEKLFF.

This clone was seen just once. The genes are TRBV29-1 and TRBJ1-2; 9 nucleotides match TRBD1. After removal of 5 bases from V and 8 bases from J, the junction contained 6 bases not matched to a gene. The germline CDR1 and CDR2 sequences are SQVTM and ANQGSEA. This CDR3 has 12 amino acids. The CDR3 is CSVTRTGDGYTF. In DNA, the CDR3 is TGCAGCGTTACTCGGACAGGGGACGGCTACACCTTC.

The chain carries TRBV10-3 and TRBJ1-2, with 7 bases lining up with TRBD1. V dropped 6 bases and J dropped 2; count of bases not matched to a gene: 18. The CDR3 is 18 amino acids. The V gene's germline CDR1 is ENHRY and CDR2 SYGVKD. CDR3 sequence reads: CAISSDSSDRWKNYGYTF. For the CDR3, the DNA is TGTGCCATCAGCTCCGACTCCTCGGACAGGTGGAAAAACTATGGCTACACCTTC.

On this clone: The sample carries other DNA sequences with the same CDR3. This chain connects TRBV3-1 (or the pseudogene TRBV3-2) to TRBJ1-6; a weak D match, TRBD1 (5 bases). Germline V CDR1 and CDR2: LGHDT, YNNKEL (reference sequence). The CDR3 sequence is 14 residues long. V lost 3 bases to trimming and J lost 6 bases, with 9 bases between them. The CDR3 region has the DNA TGTGCCAGCAGCCAGGGCCAGGGTAATTCACCCCTCCACTTT. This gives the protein CASSQGQGNSPLHF.

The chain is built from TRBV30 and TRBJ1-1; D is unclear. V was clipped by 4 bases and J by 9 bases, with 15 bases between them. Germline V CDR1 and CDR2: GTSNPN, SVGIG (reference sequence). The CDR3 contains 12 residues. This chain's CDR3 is CAWILAGGKAFF. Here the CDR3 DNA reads TGTGCCTGGATCCTTGCGGGTGGGAAAGCTTTCTTT.

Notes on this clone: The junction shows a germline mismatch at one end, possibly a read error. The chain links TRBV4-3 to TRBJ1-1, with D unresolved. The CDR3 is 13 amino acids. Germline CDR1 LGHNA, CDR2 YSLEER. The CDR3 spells CASSQERAHRPLF. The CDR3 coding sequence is TGCGCCAGCAGCCAAGAGAGGGCCCATCGGCCGCTCTTT.

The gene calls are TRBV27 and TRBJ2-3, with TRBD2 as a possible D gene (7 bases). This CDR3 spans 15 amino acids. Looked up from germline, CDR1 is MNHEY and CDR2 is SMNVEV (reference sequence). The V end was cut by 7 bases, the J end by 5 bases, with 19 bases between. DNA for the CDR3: TGTGCCAGCAAACTAGGGGGGGGGCCTAGAGATACGCAGTATTTT. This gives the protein CASKLGGGPRDTQYF.

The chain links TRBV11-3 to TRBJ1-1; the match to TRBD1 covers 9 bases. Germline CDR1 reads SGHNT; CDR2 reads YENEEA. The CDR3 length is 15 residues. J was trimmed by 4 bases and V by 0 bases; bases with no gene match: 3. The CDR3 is CASSLEVTGGTEAFF. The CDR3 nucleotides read TGTGCCAGCAGCTTAGAAGTGACAGGGGGCACTGAAGCTTTCTTT.